Listed below are T cell receptor beta chains from one sample, sequenced in a study of OX40 agonist ivuxolimab in advanced cancers. Using immunoSEQ multiplex PCR, the repertoire was profiled, and TCRdb retains in-frame clones only, with some absent. The profile shows tens of thousands of clones, about 93% of them singletons. Material: CD4+ or CD8+ T cells sorted from blood, obtained in a trial of the OX40 agonist ivuxolimab. Receptor source: an adult with an advanced solid tumor such as melanoma, head and neck, liver or kidney cancer. Each CDR3 is given with its conserved first and last residue. Fields, in order: D gene, clone size, J gene, V gene, CDR3 protein, CDR3 DNA. D genes are given only for firm matches. Clone size is given for some rows only: seen once, a few or many times, or a class if the clone is expanded.

TRBD2 . TRBJ2-5 TRBV10-3 CAINKFCLAGGETQYF TGTGCCATCAATAAGTTTTGCCTAGCGGGGGGGGAGACCCAGTACTTC
TRBD1 . TRBJ2-1 TRBV2 CASSDPDRDSQFF TGTGCCAGCAGTGACCCCGACAGGGATTCACAGTTCTTC
. . TRBJ1-2 TRBV30 CARPEEGFNYGYTF TGTGCCCGGCCTGAGGAGGGATTTAACTATGGCTACACCTTC
. . TRBJ2-7 TRBV6-1 CASRNYTGPDYEQYF TGTGCCAGCAGAAATTACACTGGGCCCGATTACGAGCAGTACTTC
TRBD1 . TRBJ1-1 TRBV19 CASSRTGSGTEAFF TGTGCCAGTAGTCGGACAGGGTCTGGAACTGAAGCTTTCTTT
. few TRBJ2-7 TRBV7-9 CASSLPRDTYEQYF TGTGCCAGCAGCCTCCCGAGGGACACCTACGAGCAGTACTTC
. . TRBJ2-7 TRBV7-9 CASSPRTVPNSYEQYF TGTGCCAGCAGCCCCCGGACAGTACCCAATTCCTACGAGCAGTACTTC
TRBD2 . TRBJ2-6 TRBV18 CASSPSSGRSFAGANVLTF TGTGCCAGCTCACCCTCAAGCGGGAGGTCCTTTGCTGGGGCCAACGTCCTGACTTTC
TRBD1 . TRBJ2-3 TRBV10-1 CASSGTGYTDTQYF TGCGCCAGCAGTGGGACAGGGTACACAGATACGCAGTATTTT
TRBD1 . TRBJ1-2 TRBV10-3 CAISPGQGDYGYTF TGTGCCATCAGCCCGGGACAGGGAGACTATGGCTACACCTTC
. . TRBJ2-1 TRBV7-2 CASSQLDTSYNEQFF TGTGCCAGCAGTCAGTTGGACACTTCCTACAATGAGCAGTTCTTC
. . TRBJ2-2 TRBV5-6 CASSLGGLSAGTGELFF TGTGCCAGCAGCCTGGGGGGACTTAGCGCTGGCACCGGGGAGCTGTTTTTT
. . TRBJ1-5 TRBV7-9 CASSLEGTYSNQPQHF TGTGCCAGCAGCTTAGAGGGCACTTATAGCAATCAGCCCCAGCATTTT
. . TRBJ1-6 TRBV5-5 CASSPSTGANSPLHF TGTGCCAGCAGCCCGTCCACGGGGGCGAATTCACCCCTCCACTTT
TRBD1 . TRBJ1-1 TRBV4-1 CASSQTGLTEAFF TGCGCCAGCAGCCAGACAGGGTTGACTGAAGCTTTCTTT
. . TRBJ1-2 TRBV6-5 CASSYTGTSYGYTF TGTGCCAGCAGTTACACAGGGACCTCCTATGGCTACACCTTC
. . TRBJ2-5 TRBV5-6 CASSLDGYPQETQYF TGTGCCAGCAGCTTGGACGGGTACCCCCAAGAGACCCAGTACTTC
. . TRBJ2-5 TRBV7-6 CASSLYTETQYF TGTGCCAGCAGCCTCTACACGGAGACCCAGTACTTC
. . TRBJ1-5 TRBV5-8 CASSFGQIYQPQHF TGTGCCAGCAGCTTTGGACAGATATATCAGCCCCAGCATTTT
. . TRBJ1-2 TRBV6-5 CASTFSPTYGYTF TGTGCCAGCACCTTTAGCCCCACCTATGGCTACACCTTC
. . TRBJ2-3 TRBV7-2 CASSLEGSSTDTQYF TGTGCCAGCAGCTTAGAAGGCAGTTCCACAGATACGCAGTATTTT
. . TRBJ2-1 TRBV7-3 CASSLNPYTDSYNEQFF TGTGCCAGCAGCTTAAACCCTTATACCGACTCCTACAATGAGCAGTTCTTC
. . TRBJ2-5 TRBV9 CASSSPRNEETQYF TGTGCCAGCAGCTCCCCCCGGAATGAAGAGACCCAGTACTTC
TRBD2 . TRBJ2-1 TRBV28 CASSSQLAGGANEQFF TGTGCCAGCAGTTCTCAACTAGCGGGAGGGGCCAATGAGCAGTTCTTC
TRBD1 . TRBJ2-3 TRBV5-4 CASRFPGGDRGPRAQYF TGTGCCAGCAGGTTCCCTGGGGGGGACAGGGGTCCCAGGGCGCAGTATTTT
TRBD1 once TRBJ2-7 TRBV5-6 CASSPRQGREQYF TGTGCCAGCAGCCCAAGACAGGGACGCGAGCAGTACTTC
. . TRBJ2-1 TRBV7-6 CASSLPLDEQFF TGTGCCAGCAGCTTACCATTGGATGAGCAGTTCTTC
TRBD1 . TRBJ1-3 TRBV28 CASSSGKTGGVSGNTIYF TGTGCCAGCAGTTCGGGGAAGACAGGGGGCGTATCTGGAAACACCATATATTTT
. . TRBJ2-5 TRBV27 CASRSTDQETQYF TGTGCCAGCAGATCGACGGACCAAGAGACCCAGTACTTC
. . TRBJ2-3 TRBV13 CASSPVLYTQYF TGTGCCAGCAGCCCCGTCTTGTATACGCAGTATTTT
. . TRBJ2-7 TRBV6-1 CASSEPTRWGYEQYF TGTGCCAGCAGTGAACCTACCCGTTGGGGGTACGAGCAGTACTTC
. . TRBJ2-3 TRBV2 CASSEAGGTDTQYF TGTGCCAGCAGTGAGGCAGGGGGGACAGATACGCAGTATTTT
. . TRBJ2-7 TRBV2 CASSPGRGANYEQYF TGTGCCAGCAGTCCCGGTAGGGGCGCCAACTACGAGCAGTACTTC
. once TRBJ2-5 TRBV15 CATSRVLETQYF TGTGCCACCAGCAGAGTTTTGGAGACCCAGTACTTC
TRBD2 . TRBJ2-7 TRBV6-1 CASSSTGLAVYEQYF TGTGCCAGCAGCTCCACCGGGCTAGCGGTATACGAGCAGTACTTC
. . TRBJ2-5 TRBV25-1 CASSDPTDTQETQYF TGTGCCAGCAGTGACCCCACGGACACCCAAGAGACCCAGTACTTC
TRBD2 . TRBJ2-3 TRBV4-3 CASSQRLASTDTQYF TGCGCCAGCAGCCAGAGACTAGCGAGCACAGATACGCAGTATTTT
. . TRBJ2-2 TRBV13 CASSLAETGELFF TGTGCCAGCAGCTTAGCAGAGACCGGGGAGCTGTTTTTT
TRBD1 . TRBJ2-7 TRBV4-1 CASSPQVSPGTATYEQYF TGCGCCAGCAGCCCCCAAGTATCACCCGGGACAGCCACCTACGAGCAGTACTTC
. few TRBJ1-5 TRBV4-1 CASSQDGGTTGQPQHF TGCGCCAGCAGCCAAGACGGAGGGACCACGGGACAGCCCCAGCATTTT
. few TRBJ1-1 TRBV16 CASSHGSTEAFF TGTGCCAGCAGCCATGGTAGCACTGAAGCTTTCTTT
. once TRBJ2-1 TRBV27 CASIPNLGSYNEQFF TGTGCCAGCATCCCCAATTTAGGCTCCTACAATGAGCAGTTCTTC
. . TRBJ1-5 TRBV7-9 CASSLGGIGQPQHF TGTGCCAGCAGCTTAGGAGGGATTGGTCAGCCCCAGCATTTT
. few TRBJ2-7 TRBV6-1 CASIEGPLGYEQYF TGTGCCAGCATTGAAGGACCTTTAGGCTACGAGCAGTACTTC
. . TRBJ2-7 TRBV28 CASSLAGAAYEQYF TGTGCCAGCAGTTTGGCAGGGGCGGCCTACGAGCAGTACTTC
. . TRBJ1-4 TRBV4-3 CASSQVGWGEAPTNEKLFF TGCGCCAGCAGCCAAGTGGGGTGGGGCGAGGCCCCAACTAATGAAAAACTGTTTTTT
. . TRBJ2-1 TRBV10-2 CASSEGGGPEQFF TGCGCCAGCAGTGAGGGGGGGGGCCCTGAGCAGTTCTTC
. . TRBJ2-7 TRBV21-1 CASSPRRDRGLYEQYF TGTGCCAGCAGCCCCCGCCGGGACAGGGGGCTCTACGAGCAGTACTTC
. . TRBJ1-1 TRBV27 CASGTHTEAFF TGTGCCAGCGGTACTCACACTGAAGCTTTCTTT
. . TRBJ1-2 TRBV28 CASSSQGLSPGYTF TGTGCCAGCAGTTCACAGGGTTTAAGTCCTGGCTACACCTTC
. . TRBJ2-3 TRBV30 CAWSVTGDTQYF TGTGCCTGGAGTGTAACCGGAGATACGCAGTATTTT
. once TRBJ2-5 TRBV19 CASRGLQETQYF TGTGCCAGTAGGGGACTTCAAGAGACCCAGTACTTC
. . TRBJ2-3 TRBV7-9 CASSPRVWGYTDTQYF TGTGCCAGCAGTCCCCGAGTTTGGGGTTACACAGATACGCAGTATTTT
TRBD1 . TRBJ2-7 TRBV7-6 CASSQTGGDSIEQYF TGTGCCAGCAGCCAGACAGGGGGCGATTCAATCGAGCAGTACTTC
TRBD1 . TRBJ1-5 TRBV7-9 CASSLYPGQGAGNQPQHF TGTGCCAGCAGCCTGTACCCGGGACAGGGGGCTGGCAATCAGCCCCAGCATTTT
. few TRBJ2-7 TRBV6-1 CASSEADSFSYEQYF TGTGCCAGCAGTGAAGCGGACAGTTTCTCCTACGAGCAGTACTTC
. once TRBJ2-7 TRBV27 CASSLGGDSLYEQYF TGTGCCAGCAGTTTAGGGGGGGACAGCCTCTACGAGCAGTACTTC
. . TRBJ2-5 TRBV30 CAWSVLGQYQETQYF TGTGCCTGGAGTGTACTCGGCCAGTACCAAGAGACCCAGTACTTC